This T cell receptor beta chain was obtained from a study of T cell repertoires in cytomegalovirus infection. Study in general: Use of recently identified HLA-C-restricted and well-studied HLA-B-restricted CMV epitopes was part of the study. Shared public TCR beta signatures pointed to both CMV infection and a matching HLA type.

Concerning this clonotype: Its antigen is undetermined.

Germline lookup yields CDR1 SGHTA and CDR2 FQGTGA. V was pared by 2 bases and J by 1 base, with 23 bases between. The CDR3 consists of 19 residues. TCRdb analysed the reads with MiXCR anew, one entry per CDR3 protein. The table has about 110,000 distinct CDR3 sequences, roughly 30% seen once. Study-wide points: HLA-C-restricted CMV clonotypes gave the most frequent clonotype in two of eight donors. Individuals carrying CMV plus the relevant HLA were identified by cumulative frequency of public TCR beta families.

The chain uses TRBV7-3 and TRBJ1-1; TRBD1 is a possible D gene (6 bases). The sequence was obtained from a human donor in good health (CMV status not recorded). Some clones in this sample may be carry-over from other donors' samples. Sequencing was performed on CD8+ T cells from cultured PBMCs, taken from culture after CMV antigen stimulation. The CDR3 DNA sequence: TGTGCCAGCAGCTTACGAGGGTGGACAGCCGGCCAGACGAACACTGAAGCTTTCTTT. This sequence encodes CASSLRGWTAGQTNTEAFF.